This is a list of T cell receptor beta chains from one sample in a study of T cell responses to AZD1222 COVID-19 vaccine. Clones were sequenced by immunoSEQ multiplex PCR, and TCRdb holds only the in-frame ones, with some missing. The sample has 130,000 to 150,000 clones; 91% are singletons. The sample here was peripheral blood, taken on day 0 of AZD1222 vaccination. The receptors here all came from an adult in good health. The CDR3 runs from the conserved cysteine through the conserved F or W. D genes are given only for firm matches.

>TRBD2|TRBV5-8|TRBJ2-1
CASSSRGASGWLNEQFF
TGTGCCAGCAGCTCACGGGGTGCTAGCGGGTGGTTGAATGAGCAGTTCTTC
>TRBD2|TRBV4-1|TRBJ2-3
CASSRPSGGWSDTQYF
TGCGCCAGCAGCCGGCCTAGCGGGGGATGGTCAGATACGCAGTATTTT
>NA|TRBV4-3|TRBJ1-1
CASSQDVDITEAFF
TGCGCCAGCAGCCAAGATGTGGACATCACTGAAGCTTTCTTT
>NA|TRBV15|TRBJ2-1
CATSRGGLIINEQFF
TGTGCCACCAGCAGAGGGGGACTCATCATCAATGAGCAGTTCTTC
>TRBD1|TRBV5-4|TRBJ1-1
CASSTPRQGLNTEAFF
TGTGCCAGCAGCACCCCTCGACAGGGGTTGAACACTGAAGCTTTCTTT
>TRBD1|TRBV12-5|TRBJ2-2
CASGLGIRDRATGELFF
TGTGCTAGTGGTTTGGGGATCCGGGACAGGGCCACCGGGGAGCTGTTTTTT
>NA|TRBV4-3|TRBJ2-7
CASSETGTGWTSRTYEQYF
TGCGCCAGCAGCGAGACCGGGACAGGCTGGACTAGCAGGACCTACGAGCAGTACTTC
>NA|TRBV4-1|TRBJ1-4
CASSLLTTNEKLFF
TGCGCCAGCAGTCTATTGACTACTAATGAAAAACTGTTTTTT
>NA|TRBV28|TRBJ1-6
CASSLAGKHSPLHF
TGTGCCAGCAGTTTAGCAGGGAAGCATTCACCCCTCCACTTT
>NA|TRBV11-2|TRBJ2-3
CASSLAGSTDTQYF
TGTGCCAGCAGCTTAGCAGGGAGCACAGATACGCAGTATTTT
>NA|TRBV11-1|TRBJ2-7
CASSLVSYEQYF
TGTGCCAGCAGCTTAGTTTCCTACGAGCAGTACTTC
>NA|TRBV19|TRBJ2-2
CASSPRETGELFF
TGTGCCAGTAGTCCCAGGGAGACCGGGGAGCTGTTTTTT
>NA|TRBV5-6|TRBJ2-2
CASSLGYGGMNTGELFF
TGTGCCAGCAGCTTGGGATACGGGGGAATGAACACCGGGGAGCTGTTTTTT
>NA|TRBV5-1|TRBJ2-2
CASSLTAGSGELFF
TGCGCCAGCAGCTTGACGGCAGGGTCCGGGGAGCTGTTTTTT